Presented here are 8 T cell receptor beta chains from one specimen sequenced in a study of blood T cell repertoires in COVID-19. The method was immunoSEQ multiplex PCR; TCRdb's version includes in-frame clones alone and lacks a portion of them. This sample has about 210,000 clones, with 65% to 90% found just once. The sample was PBMCs or T cells enriched from blood (not recorded which). The receptors here all came from a woman aged 45-60 years with acute COVID-19.

The J gene is TRBJ1-2, the V gene TRBV5-1; a possible D gene is TRBD1 (5 bases). The V end lost 4 bases, the J end lost 1 base, and 14 bases lay between the germline ends. The CDR3 runs to 15 residues. Looked up from germline, CDR1 is SGHRS and CDR2 is YFSETQ. The CDR3 sequence: CASSDPQGGNYGYTF. CDR3 sequence (DNA): TGCGCCAGCAGCGACCCGCAGGGAGGTAACTATGGCTACACCTTC. The full variable domain, in which reference TRBV5-1 and TRBJ1-2 provide the parts outside the CDR3, is KAGVTQTPRYLIKTRGQQVTLSCSPISGHRSVSWYQQTPGQGLQFLFEYFSETQRNKGNFPGRFSGRQFSNSRSEMNVSTLELGDSALYLCASSDPQGGNYGYTFGSGTRLTVV.

The chain recombines TRBV28 with TRBJ2-1, with D maybe TRBD2 (5 bases). With 5 bases removed from V and 8 bases from J, the gap between germline ends came to 19 bases. In germline, CDR1 is MDHEN, CDR2 SYDVKM. This CDR3 is 15 amino acids long. CDR3 sequence: CASSPSLLGVDEQFF. The CDR3 DNA reads TGTGCCAGCAGTCCTTCCTTACTAGGAGTGGATGAGCAGTTCTTC.

This clone was observed a single time. The chain has TRBV2 and TRBJ1-3, with D tentatively TRBD1 (5 bases). V shed 6 bases and J shed 4 bases, with 13 bases lying between them. The V gene's germline CDR1 is SNHLY and CDR2 FYNNEI. The CDR3 loop spans 14 amino acids. The CDR3 nucleotides read TGTGCCAGCAGGTTCGGGGGGTCAGGAAACACCATATATTTT. Protein product: CASRFGGSGNTIYF. Drawing the rest from reference TRBV2 and TRBJ1-3, the complete variable domain is EPEVTQTPSHQVTQMGQEVILRCVPISNHLYFYWYRQILGQKVEFLVSFYNNEISEKSEIFDDQFSVERPDGSNFTLKIRSTKLEDSAMYFCASRFGGSGNTIYFGEGSWLTVV.

The V call is TRBV9, the J call TRBJ1-3; D possibly corresponds to TRBD1 (6 bases). The CDR3 loop spans 16 amino acids. From germline, CDR1 is SGDLS and CDR2 YYNGEE. Trimming removed 2 bases at V and 0 bases at J, with 12 bases between. CDR3 sequence (DNA): TGTGCCAGCAGCGTTGGGGGCAGTAACTCTGGAAACACCATATATTTT. As protein: CASSVGGSNSGNTIYF.

The chain has TRBV7-9 and TRBJ2-7; 11 bases match TRBD1. The CDR3 length is 15 residues. Germline V gene lookup returns CDR1 SEHNR and CDR2 FQNEAQ (reference sequence). V was pared by 5 bases and J by 3 bases, with 6 bases of the junction left unmatched. CDR3 coding DNA: TGTGCCAGCAGCCCGCGGGGACAGGGGGTCTACGAGCAGTACTTC. It encodes CASSPRGQGVYEQYF.

V is TRBV7-6 and J is TRBJ1-3; D perhaps matches TRBD1 (5 bases). Germline CDR1 is SGHVS and CDR2 is FNYEAQ. V was clipped by 1 base and J by 0 bases, with 13 bases between them. The CDR3 sequence is 17 residues long. The CDR3 DNA sequence: TGTGCCAGCAGCTTAGGGACGACAGTAAGCTCTGGAAACACCATATATTTT. This encodes CASSLGTTVSSGNTIYF.

The genes are TRBV6-2 or TRBV6-3 and TRBJ2-7, with TRBD1 matching over 10 bases. V gave up 2 bases and J gave up 9 bases; unmatched junction bases: 10. CDR1 is MNHEY, CDR2 SVGEGT, per germline. The CDR3 contains 15 residues. The CDR3 nucleotides are TGTGCCAGCAGTTACCCGTGGACAGGGGGAAGCAGGCAGTACTTC. Its protein is CASSYPWTGGSRQYF.

The chain's CDR3 is CASSLGLAGGQQETQYF. CDR3 bases: TGTGCCAGCAGCTTGGGACTAGCGGGGGGTCAACAAGAGACCCAGTACTTC. This sequence joins TRBV5-4 and TRBJ2-5, with 13 bases fitting TRBD2. The V gene's germline CDR1 is SGHNT and CDR2 YYREEE (reference sequence). This CDR3 has 17 amino acids. With 0 bases clipped from V and 2 bases from J, the junction kept 4 bases outside the gene matches. The full variable domain, rest sourced from reference TRBV5-4 and TRBJ2-5, is ETGVTQSPTHLIKTRGQQVTLRCSSQSGHNTVSWYQQALGQGPQFIFQYYREEENGRGNFPPRFSGLQFPNYSSELNVNALELDDSALYLCASSLGLAGGQQETQYFGPGTRLLVL.